These T cell receptor beta chains were read from a single sample in a study of PD-1 blockade in classical Hodgkin lymphoma. The repertoire was sequenced with immunoSEQ multiplex PCR; TCRdb's copy has only in-frame clones and lacks some. This sample carries about 19,000 clones, roughly 83% of them seen once, and the ten largest clones take roughly 6.4%. The source was peripheral blood mononuclear cells (PBMCs), collected at baseline. The origin of the receptors is a human donor with classical Hodgkin lymphoma. Each CDR3 is given with its conserved first and last residue. Each record gives: J gene, V gene, clone size, D gene, CDR3 protein, CDR3 DNA. A D gene is named only where the DNA matches it firmly. Some rows have no size entry. The others give once, few or many, or a class for an expanded clone.

j_gene: TRBJ2-7; v_gene: TRBV7-7; abundance: NA; d_gene: NA; CDR3aa: CASSLGKGYEQYF; CDR3nt: TGTGCTAGCAGCTTAGGGAAGGGGTACGAGCAGTACTTC
j_gene: TRBJ2-2; v_gene: TRBV2; abundance: large; d_gene: NA; CDR3aa: CASSDRASLGELFF; CDR3nt: TGTGCCAGCAGTGACAGGGCTAGCCTCGGGGAGCTGTTTTTT
j_gene: TRBJ1-1; v_gene: TRBV11-1; abundance: NA; d_gene: NA; CDR3aa: CASSNDGVNTEAFF; CDR3nt: TGTGCCAGCAGCAACGATGGGGTGAACACTGAAGCTTTCTTT
j_gene: TRBJ1-1; v_gene: TRBV6-6; abundance: NA; d_gene: NA; CDR3aa: CASNRVNTEAFF; CDR3nt: TGTGCCAGCAACAGGGTGAACACTGAAGCTTTCTTT
j_gene: TRBJ2-5; v_gene: TRBV7-9; abundance: NA; d_gene: NA; CDR3aa: CASSSSRSNPQETQYF; CDR3nt: TGTGCCAGCAGCTCATCTCGGTCTAACCCCCAAGAGACCCAGTACTTC
j_gene: TRBJ2-2; v_gene: TRBV30; abundance: once; d_gene: NA; CDR3aa: CAWSVFGAATGELFF; CDR3nt: TGTGCCTGGAGTGTCTTTGGCGCGGCCACCGGGGAGCTGTTTTTT
j_gene: TRBJ1-5; v_gene: TRBV21-1; abundance: NA; d_gene: NA; CDR3aa: CASSKVYRGQPQHF; CDR3nt: TGTGCCAGCAGCAAAGTGTACAGAGGACAGCCCCAGCATTTT
j_gene: TRBJ1-1; v_gene: TRBV7-9; abundance: NA; d_gene: NA; CDR3aa: CASSQSRGGHTEAFF; CDR3nt: TGTGCCAGCAGCCAGTCTAGGGGAGGTCACACTGAAGCTTTCTTT
j_gene: TRBJ2-5; v_gene: TRBV6-6; abundance: NA; d_gene: NA; CDR3aa: CASSYHTQETQYF; CDR3nt: TGTGCCAGCAGTTACCACACTCAGGAGACCCAGTACTTC
j_gene: TRBJ1-2; v_gene: TRBV7-9; abundance: NA; d_gene: NA; CDR3aa: CASSPSTRVLYGYTF; CDR3nt: TGTGCCAGCAGCCCCTCCACTAGGGTTCTGTACGGCTACACCTTC
j_gene: TRBJ1-5; v_gene: TRBV12-2; abundance: few; d_gene: NA; CDR3aa: CASRPDRGLDSNQPQHF; CDR3nt: TGTGCAAGTCGCCCGGACAGGGGATTGGATAGCAATCAGCCCCAGCATTTT
j_gene: TRBJ2-3; v_gene: TRBV4-1; abundance: NA; d_gene: TRBD2; CDR3aa: CASSQGLAGAYTQYF; CDR3nt: TGCGCCAGCAGCCAGGGGCTAGCGGGGGCGTATACGCAGTATTTT
j_gene: TRBJ1-3; v_gene: TRBV7-9; abundance: NA; d_gene: NA; CDR3aa: CASSSQGIIGNTIYF; CDR3nt: TGTGCCAGCAGCTCCCAGGGGATTATCGGAAACACCATATATTTT
j_gene: TRBJ2-2; v_gene: TRBV5-1; abundance: NA; d_gene: NA; CDR3aa: CASSFGNTGELFF; CDR3nt: TGCGCCAGCAGCTTCGGCAACACCGGGGAGCTGTTTTTT
j_gene: TRBJ2-2; v_gene: TRBV19; abundance: NA; d_gene: NA; CDR3aa: CATGPRANTGELFF; CDR3nt: TGTGCCACCGGACCGAGAGCGAACACCGGGGAGCTGTTTTTT
j_gene: TRBJ1-5; v_gene: TRBV28; abundance: few; d_gene: TRBD1; CDR3aa: CASSSLRGPSNQPQHF; CDR3nt: TGTGCCAGCAGTTCGCTCAGGGGGCCAAGCAATCAGCCCCAGCATTTT
j_gene: TRBJ1-2; v_gene: TRBV19; abundance: NA; d_gene: TRBD1; CDR3aa: CASSTWDRGRYGYTF; CDR3nt: TGTGCCAGTAGTACCTGGGACAGGGGACGCTATGGCTACACCTTC
j_gene: TRBJ2-3; v_gene: TRBV7-6; abundance: few; d_gene: TRBD2; CDR3aa: CASSRGGGTDTQYF; CDR3nt: TGTGCCAGCAGCCGCGGGGGGGGCACAGATACGCAGTATTTT
j_gene: TRBJ1-2; v_gene: TRBV4-1; abundance: NA; d_gene: NA; CDR3aa: CASSHPRGAKGYTF; CDR3nt: TGCGCCAGCAGCCACCCGAGAGGGGCAAAGGGCTACACCTTC
j_gene: TRBJ1-1; v_gene: TRBV4-1; abundance: NA; d_gene: NA; CDR3aa: CASSQALRRTEAFF; CDR3nt: TGCGCCAGCAGCCAAGCCCTACGGCGGACTGAAGCTTTCTTT
j_gene: TRBJ2-3; v_gene: TRBV11-2; abundance: NA; d_gene: TRBD1; CDR3aa: CASSSMTTGAQYF; CDR3nt: TGTGCCAGCAGCTCCATGACCACAGGGGCGCAGTATTTT
j_gene: TRBJ1-1; v_gene: TRBV7-8; abundance: NA; d_gene: NA; CDR3aa: CASSFPRGSVNTEAFF; CDR3nt: TGTGCCAGCAGCTTCCCCAGGGGTTCGGTGAACACTGAAGCTTTCTTT
j_gene: TRBJ1-2; v_gene: TRBV19; abundance: NA; d_gene: NA; CDR3aa: CASSIWDRDYTF; CDR3nt: TGTGCCAGTAGTATCTGGGACCGAGACTACACCTTC
j_gene: TRBJ2-1; v_gene: TRBV27; abundance: NA; d_gene: NA; CDR3aa: CASSVGTHNEQFF; CDR3nt: TGTGCCAGCAGCGTAGGGACACACAATGAGCAGTTCTTC
j_gene: TRBJ1-4; v_gene: TRBV28; abundance: once; d_gene: NA; CDR3aa: CATIRRGFGEKLFF; CDR3nt: TGTGCCACCATCCGTCGGGGGTTTGGTGAAAAACTGTTTTTT
j_gene: TRBJ2-2; v_gene: TRBV4-1; abundance: NA; d_gene: NA; CDR3aa: CASSQARSTNTGELFF; CDR3nt: TGCGCCAGCAGCCAGGCCCGGAGTACGAACACCGGGGAGCTGTTTTTT
j_gene: TRBJ1-3; v_gene: TRBV6-1; abundance: once; d_gene: NA; CDR3aa: CASSEALLVDSGNTIYF; CDR3nt: TGTGCCAGCAGTGAAGCCCTCCTAGTTGACTCTGGAAACACCATATATTTT
j_gene: TRBJ1-5; v_gene: TRBV5-6; abundance: NA; d_gene: NA; CDR3aa: CASSAGFSNQPQHF; CDR3nt: TGTGCCAGCAGCGCCGGGTTTAGCAATCAGCCCCAGCATTTT
j_gene: TRBJ2-1; v_gene: TRBV28; abundance: NA; d_gene: TRBD2; CDR3aa: CASGGLNSYEQFF; CDR3nt: TGTGCCAGCGGGGGACTAAACTCGTATGAGCAGTTCTTC
j_gene: TRBJ2-5; v_gene: TRBV30; abundance: NA; d_gene: TRBD2; CDR3aa: CAWSVRLAGRQETQYF; CDR3nt: TGTGCCTGGAGTGTACGATTAGCGGGGCGCCAAGAGACCCAGTACTTC
j_gene: TRBJ1-3; v_gene: TRBV10-3; abundance: once; d_gene: TRBD1; CDR3aa: CAISPTGTGGDTIYF; CDR3nt: TGTGCCATCAGCCCCACCGGGACAGGAGGGGACACCATATATTTT
j_gene: TRBJ1-6; v_gene: TRBV10-2; abundance: NA; d_gene: NA; CDR3aa: CATLEGYNSPLHF; CDR3nt: TGCGCCACCCTGGAGGGATATAATTCACCCCTCCACTTT
j_gene: TRBJ1-6; v_gene: TRBV7-3; abundance: few; d_gene: NA; CDR3aa: CASSLGFYSPLHF; CDR3nt: TGTGCCAGCAGCTTAGGGTTTTATTCACCCCTCCACTTT
j_gene: TRBJ1-4; v_gene: TRBV4-2; abundance: few; d_gene: NA; CDR3aa: CASSQANRGSEKLFF; CDR3nt: TGTGCCAGCAGCCAAGCCAATAGGGGAAGTGAAAAACTGTTTTTT
j_gene: TRBJ2-1; v_gene: TRBV28; abundance: NA; d_gene: TRBD2; CDR3aa: CASRGGRLTRYNEQFF; CDR3nt: TGTGCCAGCAGGGGAGGGAGGCTAACCCGATACAATGAGCAGTTCTTC
j_gene: TRBJ1-1; v_gene: TRBV18; abundance: NA; d_gene: NA; CDR3aa: CASSLSGEGTEAFF; CDR3nt: TGTGCCAGCTCACTTTCCGGGGAGGGCACTGAAGCTTTCTTT
j_gene: TRBJ1-3; v_gene: TRBV28; abundance: NA; d_gene: NA; CDR3aa: CASSFWGGYSGNTIYF; CDR3nt: TGTGCCAGCAGTTTTTGGGGGGGCTACTCTGGAAACACCATATATTTT
j_gene: TRBJ2-5; v_gene: TRBV6-5; abundance: NA; d_gene: NA; CDR3aa: CASSYSKGETQYF; CDR3nt: TGTGCCAGCAGTTACTCGAAGGGAGAGACCCAGTACTTC
j_gene: TRBJ1-4; v_gene: TRBV7-9; abundance: NA; d_gene: NA; CDR3aa: CASTNRVGAKLFF; CDR3nt: TGTGCCAGCACCAACAGGGTGGGCGCAAAACTGTTTTTT
j_gene: TRBJ2-3; v_gene: TRBV27; abundance: NA; d_gene: NA; CDR3aa: CASSFGRFTDTQYF; CDR3nt: TGTGCCAGCAGTTTCGGCCGATTTACGGATACGCAGTATTTT
j_gene: TRBJ1-4; v_gene: TRBV2; abundance: NA; d_gene: NA; CDR3aa: CASSGRRGEKLFF; CDR3nt: TGTGCCAGCTCGGGACGCCGAGGAGAAAAACTGTTTTTT
j_gene: TRBJ2-1; v_gene: TRBV4-3; abundance: NA; d_gene: TRBD1; CDR3aa: CASSHGQESSYNEQFF; CDR3nt: TGCGCCAGCAGCCACGGACAGGAAAGCTCCTACAATGAGCAGTTCTTC
j_gene: TRBJ2-2; v_gene: TRBV7-9; abundance: NA; d_gene: TRBD2; CDR3aa: CASSHQSGGRGELFF; CDR3nt: TGTGCCAGCAGCCACCAGAGCGGGGGGCGCGGGGAGCTGTTTTTT
j_gene: TRBJ1-6; v_gene: TRBV4-3; abundance: NA; d_gene: NA; CDR3aa: CASSQRPRNSPLHF; CDR3nt: TGCGCCAGCAGCCAACGGCCCCGAAATTCACCCCTCCACTTT
j_gene: TRBJ1-1; v_gene: TRBV7-6; abundance: NA; d_gene: NA; CDR3aa: CASSAEMNTEAFF; CDR3nt: TGTGCCAGCAGCGCTGAGATGAACACTGAAGCTTTCTTT
j_gene: TRBJ2-7; v_gene: TRBV5-4; abundance: NA; d_gene: TRBD1; CDR3aa: CASSLALTGADYEQYF; CDR3nt: TGTGCCAGCAGCTTGGCTCTTACAGGGGCCGACTACGAGCAGTACTTC
j_gene: TRBJ1-1; v_gene: TRBV20-1; abundance: NA; d_gene: NA; CDR3aa: CSAGANTEAFF; CDR3nt: TGCAGTGCTGGGGCCAACACTGAAGCTTTCTTT
j_gene: TRBJ2-7; v_gene: TRBV28; abundance: NA; d_gene: NA; CDR3aa: CASSLGQSNEQYF; CDR3nt: TGTGCCAGCAGTTTGGGCCAATCCAACGAGCAGTACTTC